This is a list of T cell receptor beta chains from one sample in a study of blood T cells in healthy people across ages. Via MiXCR, TCRdb re-called the 5' RACE reads, giving one row per CDR3 protein. The sample carries 780,000 or so distinct CDR3 sequences, about 61% recorded once. The specimen was blood. The origin of the receptors is a man aged 35 to 55 in good health. CDR3s include the opening cysteine and the closing phenylalanine or tryptophan. The D gene is left open where the match is weak. The size of a clone is reported for some rows only, either as once, few or many, or as a class for expanded clones.

D: NA
J: TRBJ2-2
V: TRBV20-1
size: few
CDR3: CSARLSWTTDTGELFF
DNA: TGCAGTGCTAGGCTATCATGGACAACGGACACCGGGGAGCTGTTTTTT

D: NA
J: TRBJ2-1
V: TRBV5-1
size: NA
CDR3: CASREQGEHNEQFF
DNA: TGCGCCAGCAGGGAACAGGGAGAACACAATGAGCAGTTCTTC

D: NA
J: TRBJ2-7
V: TRBV4-2
size: few
CDR3: CASSQDPARTYEQYF
DNA: TGTGCCAGCAGCCAAGATCCCGCTAGAACCTACGAGCAGTACTTC

D: TRBD1
J: TRBJ2-5
V: TRBV2
size: NA
CDR3: CASSPDRAFRETQYF
DNA: TGTGCCAGCAGTCCAGACAGGGCCTTTCGGGAGACCCAGTACTTC

D: NA
J: TRBJ2-1
V: TRBV3-1
size: many
CDR3: CASSHLGDNEQFF
DNA: TGTGCCAGCAGCCACCTGGGGGACAATGAGCAGTTCTTC

D: NA
J: TRBJ2-6
V: TRBV6-5
size: few
CDR3: CASSPRRGSGANVLTF
DNA: TGTGCCAGCAGCCCAAGGCGGGGTTCTGGGGCCAACGTCCTGACTTTC

D: TRBD1
J: TRBJ2-7
V: TRBV3-1
size: NA
CDR3: CASSQGQGAPYEQYF
DNA: TGTGCCAGCAGCCAGGGACAGGGGGCCCCCTACGAGCAGTACTTC

D: TRBD1
J: TRBJ2-3
V: TRBV25-1
size: few
CDR3: CASSSTGTDTQYF
DNA: TGTGCCAGCAGCTCGACAGGGACAGATACGCAGTATTTT

D: NA
J: TRBJ2-1
V: TRBV7-7
size: NA
CDR3: CASSLAEVEAGEQFF
DNA: TGTGCCAGCAGCTTAGCGGAAGTAGAAGCCGGTGAGCAGTTCTTC

D: TRBD1
J: TRBJ2-7
V: TRBV7-3
size: NA
CDR3: CASSPADRGSYEQYF
DNA: TGTGCCAGCAGCCCGGCGGACAGGGGTTCCTACGAGCAGTACTTC

D: TRBD1
J: TRBJ2-6
V: TRBV20-1
size: NA
CDR3: CSARGSGTGSTRANVLTF
DNA: TGCAGTGCTAGAGGCTCCGGGACAGGGTCAACTCGGGCCAACGTCCTGACTTTC

D: NA
J: TRBJ1-2
V: TRBV20-1
size: once
CDR3: CSARGRESDYGYTF
DNA: TGCAGTGCTAGAGGCAGGGAGTCGGACTATGGCTACACCTTC

D: NA
J: TRBJ2-7
V: TRBV29-1
size: NA
CDR3: CSVEEPYEQYF
DNA: TGCAGCGTTGAAGAACCCTACGAGCAGTACTTC

D: NA
J: TRBJ2-7
V: TRBV6-1
size: NA
CDR3: CASSEIQGEFFEQYF
DNA: TGTGCCAGCAGTGAAATTCAGGGCGAGTTTTTCGAGCAGTACTTC

D: NA
J: TRBJ1-2
V: TRBV25-1
size: medium-sized
CDR3: CASSDVGGYGYTF
DNA: TGTGCCAGCAGTGACGTGGGAGGGTATGGCTACACCTTC

D: TRBD2
J: TRBJ2-1
V: TRBV20-1
size: NA
CDR3: CSAEVSSGGQFF
DNA: TGCAGTGCTGAGGTGTCTAGCGGAGGGCAGTTCTTC

D: TRBD2
J: TRBJ2-3
V: TRBV7-3
size: NA
CDR3: CASSHLAGGRTSTDTQYF
DNA: TGTGCCAGCAGTCATTTAGCGGGGGGCCGGACTAGCACAGATACGCAGTATTTT

D: NA
J: TRBJ2-5
V: TRBV5-6
size: NA
CDR3: CASSLDRRSLQETQYF
DNA: TGTGCCAGCAGCTTGGACCGCCGGTCCCTACAAGAGACCCAGTACTTC

D: TRBD2
J: TRBJ2-4
V: TRBV28
size: NA
CDR3: CASSLSLAGAPLWYF
DNA: TGTGCCAGCAGTTTGAGTTTAGCGGGAGCTCCCCTATGGTACTTC

D: NA
J: TRBJ1-1
V: TRBV12-5
size: NA
CDR3: CASGLVLGREDPAEAFF
DNA: TGTGCTAGTGGTTTGGTACTGGGGCGGGAGGACCCGGCTGAAGCTTTCTTT

D: NA
J: TRBJ2-3
V: TRBV14
size: NA
CDR3: CASSQRMDSIHVYF
DNA: TGTGCCAGCAGCCAACGGATGGACAGCATACATGTGTATTTT

D: TRBD1
J: TRBJ2-3
V: TRBV28
size: NA
CDR3: CASSLITGAGGDTQYF
DNA: TGTGCCAGCAGTTTAATTACCGGCGCAGGGGGAGATACGCAGTATTTT

D: NA
J: TRBJ2-5
V: TRBV2
size: NA
CDR3: CASVSVQETQYF
DNA: TGTGCCAGCGTCTCAGTACAAGAGACCCAGTACTTC

D: NA
J: TRBJ1-2
V: TRBV13
size: few
CDR3: CASSQSDGVGYGYTF
DNA: TGTGCCAGCAGCCAAAGCGACGGGGTAGGATATGGCTACACCTTC

D: TRBD1
J: TRBJ1-2
V: TRBV4-3
size: NA
CDR3: CASSQGKDRAGYTF
DNA: TGCGCCAGCAGCCAGGGGAAGGACAGGGCGGGCTACACCTTC

D: NA
J: TRBJ2-1
V: TRBV15
size: NA
CDR3: CATSRYPGRDEQFF
DNA: TGTGCCACCAGCAGATATCCGGGTAGGGATGAGCAGTTCTTC

D: TRBD2
J: TRBJ2-7
V: TRBV20-1
size: NA
CDR3: CSALAGSYSYEQYF
DNA: TGCAGTGCTTTAGCGGGAAGCTACTCCTACGAGCAGTACTTC

D: TRBD1
J: TRBJ2-1
V: TRBV6-2/TRBV6-3
size: NA
CDR3: CATGQGNEQFF
DNA: TGTGCCACGGGACAGGGGAATGAGCAGTTCTTC

D: NA
J: TRBJ1-3
V: TRBV9
size: few
CDR3: CASNGQSSGNTIYF
DNA: TGTGCCAGCAACGGACAGAGCTCTGGAAACACCATATATTTT

D: NA
J: TRBJ2-3
V: TRBV7-2
size: NA
CDR3: CASSTQGLGDTQYF
DNA: TGTGCCAGCAGCACCCAAGGTCTGGGGGATACGCAGTATTTT

D: TRBD1
J: TRBJ2-5
V: TRBV9
size: NA
CDR3: CASSLRQGGLETQYF
DNA: TGTGCCAGCAGCTTACGACAGGGTGGATTGGAGACCCAGTACTTC

D: NA
J: TRBJ2-5
V: TRBV7-7
size: few
CDR3: CASSPGVGTMDQETQYF
DNA: TGTGCTAGCAGCCCGGGAGTCGGGACAATGGACCAAGAGACCCAGTACTTC

D: NA
J: TRBJ1-1
V: TRBV25-1
size: NA
CDR3: CASVVGSFTEAFF
DNA: TGTGCCTCGGTCGTCGGCAGCTTCACTGAAGCTTTCTTT

D: TRBD2
J: TRBJ2-1
V: TRBV15
size: NA
CDR3: CATSRELAGAYNEQFF
DNA: TGTGCCACCAGCAGAGAACTAGCGGGGGCCTACAATGAGCAGTTCTTC

D: NA
J: TRBJ2-1
V: TRBV7-9
size: NA
CDR3: CASSFSSPLQTQFF
DNA: TGTGCCAGCAGCTTCTCCAGCCCCCTCCAAACGCAGTTCTTC

D: TRBD1
J: TRBJ2-1
V: TRBV20-1
size: once
CDR3: CSARGGQGNYNEQFF
DNA: TGCAGTGCTAGGGGGGGACAGGGAAATTACAATGAGCAGTTCTTC

D: NA
J: TRBJ1-2
V: TRBV25-1
size: NA
CDR3: CASSENSGGFNYGYTF
DNA: TGTGCCAGCAGTGAAAACTCGGGCGGATTTAACTATGGCTACACCTTC

D: NA
J: TRBJ2-3
V: TRBV6-2/TRBV6-3
size: NA
CDR3: CASSYVRADTQYF
DNA: TGTGCCAGCAGTTATGTTAGGGCGGATACGCAGTATTTT

D: TRBD1
J: TRBJ2-4
V: TRBV7-8
size: NA
CDR3: CASSPGYRGPDIQYF
DNA: TGTGCCAGCAGCCCCGGCTACAGGGGGCCGGACATTCAGTACTTC

D: NA
J: TRBJ1-2
V: TRBV20-1
size: NA
CDR3: CSARDGVRGNYGYTF
DNA: TGCAGTGCTAGAGATGGTGTCCGGGGTAACTATGGCTACACCTTC

D: TRBD1
J: TRBJ2-1
V: TRBV28
size: NA
CDR3: CASSLYRGPYNEQFF
DNA: TGTGCCAGCAGTTTATACAGGGGACCCTACAATGAGCAGTTCTTC

D: TRBD2
J: TRBJ2-7
V: TRBV4-2
size: many
CDR3: CASSQVREGEQYF
DNA: TGTGCCAGCAGCCAAGTGAGGGAGGGGGAGCAGTACTTC

D: NA
J: TRBJ1-6
V: TRBV27
size: many
CDR3: CASSLGLMKNSPLHF
DNA: TGTGCCAGCAGTTTGGGACTGATGAAAAATTCACCCCTCCACTTT

D: NA
J: TRBJ2-1
V: TRBV20-1
size: NA
CDR3: CSAQTDRDGNEQFF
DNA: TGCAGTGCCCAAACCGATAGGGACGGCAATGAGCAGTTCTTC

D: TRBD2
J: TRBJ2-7
V: TRBV11-2
size: NA
CDR3: CASSLDRTSGSLFDEQYF
DNA: TGTGCCAGCAGCTTAGATAGGACTAGCGGGAGTTTATTCGACGAGCAGTACTTC

D: TRBD2
J: TRBJ2-7
V: TRBV29-1
size: few
CDR3: CSAGGIAYEQYF
DNA: TGCAGCGCGGGGGGAATCGCTTACGAGCAGTACTTC

D: NA
J: TRBJ2-4
V: TRBV7-9
size: NA
CDR3: CASSLKDSTRGNIQYF
DNA: TGTGCCAGCAGCTTAAAAGACTCAACGCGGGGCAACATTCAGTACTTC

D: TRBD1
J: TRBJ2-1
V: TRBV20-1
size: NA
CDR3: CSARDPGQGAFNEQFF
DNA: TGCAGTGCTAGGGACCCCGGACAGGGGGCTTTCAATGAGCAGTTCTTC

D: NA
J: TRBJ1-6
V: TRBV3-1
size: NA
CDR3: CASSQEMTGSPLHF
DNA: TGTGCCAGCAGCCAAGAGATGACGGGATCACCCCTCCACTTT

D: NA
J: TRBJ2-1
V: TRBV5-4
size: NA
CDR3: CASIQRGNNEQFF
DNA: TGTGCCAGCATCCAGCGAGGCAACAATGAGCAGTTCTTC

D: TRBD2
J: TRBJ2-1
V: TRBV10-3
size: NA
CDR3: CAIRTSGGGGEQFF
DNA: TGTGCCATCCGGACTAGCGGGGGAGGCGGTGAGCAGTTCTTC

D: NA
J: TRBJ1-4
V: TRBV7-2
size: NA
CDR3: CASSPFRSTNEKLFF
DNA: TGTGCCAGCAGCCCCTTTCGCTCAACTAATGAAAAACTGTTTTTT

D: TRBD1
J: TRBJ1-1
V: TRBV6-5
size: few
CDR3: CASSFGQGATEAFF
DNA: TGTGCCAGCAGTTTTGGACAGGGGGCAACTGAAGCTTTCTTT

D: TRBD1
J: TRBJ1-2
V: TRBV28
size: once
CDR3: CASSLEDRVHYGYTF
DNA: TGTGCCAGCAGTTTAGAAGACAGGGTCCACTATGGCTACACCTTC

D: NA
J: TRBJ2-7
V: TRBV2
size: NA
CDR3: CASSRADYKNDQYF
DNA: TGTGCCAGCAGTAGGGCAGACTATAAGAATGACCAGTACTTC

D: NA
J: TRBJ2-1
V: TRBV12-3/TRBV12-4
size: NA
CDR3: CASSQPGAEVGNEQFF
DNA: TGTGCCAGCAGTCAGCCCGGGGCCGAGGTCGGGAATGAACAGTTCTTC

D: TRBD2
J: TRBJ2-7
V: TRBV20-1
size: few
CDR3: CSAHLTSGGSYEQYF
DNA: TGCAGTGCCCATCTGACTAGCGGGGGCTCCTACGAGCAGTACTTC

D: TRBD2
J: TRBJ2-5
V: TRBV15
size: NA
CDR3: CATSRDRGLAGSFQETQYF
DNA: TGTGCCACCAGCAGAGATCGGGGACTAGCGGGGTCGTTTCAAGAGACCCAGTACTTC

D: TRBD2
J: TRBJ2-1
V: TRBV15
size: NA
CDR3: CATYKPTSGHNEQFF
DNA: TGTGCCACCTATAAGCCGACTAGCGGCCACAATGAGCAGTTCTTC

D: TRBD1
J: TRBJ2-2
V: TRBV24-1
size: NA
CDR3: CATSEWDRGAGELFF
DNA: TGTGCCACCAGTGAATGGGACAGGGGGGCCGGGGAGCTGTTTTTT